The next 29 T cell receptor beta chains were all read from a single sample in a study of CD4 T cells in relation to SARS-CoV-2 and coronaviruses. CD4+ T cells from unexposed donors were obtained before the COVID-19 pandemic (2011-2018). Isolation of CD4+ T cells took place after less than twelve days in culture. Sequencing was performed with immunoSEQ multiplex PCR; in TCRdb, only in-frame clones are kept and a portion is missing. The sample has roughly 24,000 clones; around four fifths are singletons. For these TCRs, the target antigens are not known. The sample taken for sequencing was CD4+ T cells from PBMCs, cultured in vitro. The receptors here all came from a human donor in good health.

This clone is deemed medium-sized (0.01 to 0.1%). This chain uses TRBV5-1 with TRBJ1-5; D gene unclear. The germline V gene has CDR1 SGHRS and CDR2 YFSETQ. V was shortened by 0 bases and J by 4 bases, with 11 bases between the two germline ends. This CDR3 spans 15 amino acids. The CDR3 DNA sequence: TGCGCCAGCAGCTTGGCGGGCACTTCAAATCAGCCCCAGCATTTT. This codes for CASSLAGTSNQPQHF.

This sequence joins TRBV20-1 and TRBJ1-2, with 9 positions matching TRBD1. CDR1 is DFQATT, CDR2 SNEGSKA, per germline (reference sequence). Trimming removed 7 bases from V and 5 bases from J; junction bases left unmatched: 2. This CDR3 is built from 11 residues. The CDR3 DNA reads TGCAGTGTAGACAGGGGGTATGGCTACACCTTC. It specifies CSVDRGYGYTF.

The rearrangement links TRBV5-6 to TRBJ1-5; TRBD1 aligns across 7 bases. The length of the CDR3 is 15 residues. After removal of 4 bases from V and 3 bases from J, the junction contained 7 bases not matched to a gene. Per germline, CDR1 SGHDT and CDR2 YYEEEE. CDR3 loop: CASSPRGGYNQPQHF. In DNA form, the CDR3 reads TGTGCCAGCAGCCCCAGGGGGGGATACAATCAGCCCCAGCATTTT.

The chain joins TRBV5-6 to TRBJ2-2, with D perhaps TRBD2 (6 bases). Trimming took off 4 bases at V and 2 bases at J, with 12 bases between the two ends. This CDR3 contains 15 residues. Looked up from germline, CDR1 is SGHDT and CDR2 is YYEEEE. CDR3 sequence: CASSTPGLNTGELFF. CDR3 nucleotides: TGTGCCAGCAGCACGCCGGGACTCAACACCGGGGAGCTGTTTTTT.

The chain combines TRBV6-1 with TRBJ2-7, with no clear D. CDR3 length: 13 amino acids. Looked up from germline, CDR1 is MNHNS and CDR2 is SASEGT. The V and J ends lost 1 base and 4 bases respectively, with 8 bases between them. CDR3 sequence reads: CASSEVHSYEQYF. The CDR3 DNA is TGTGCCAGCAGTGAAGTTCATTCGTACGAGCAGTACTTC.

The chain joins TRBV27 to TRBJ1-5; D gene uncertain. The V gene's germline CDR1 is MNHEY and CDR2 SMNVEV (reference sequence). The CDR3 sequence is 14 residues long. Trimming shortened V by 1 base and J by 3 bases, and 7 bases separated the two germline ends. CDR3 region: CASSLLGTNQPQHF. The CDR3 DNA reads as TGTGCCAGCAGTTTATTGGGCACCAATCAGCCCCAGCATTTT.

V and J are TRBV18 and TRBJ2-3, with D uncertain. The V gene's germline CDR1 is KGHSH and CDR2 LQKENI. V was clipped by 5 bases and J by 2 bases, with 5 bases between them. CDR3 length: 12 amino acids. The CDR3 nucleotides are TGTGCCAGCTCAACCTACACAGATACGCAGTATTTT. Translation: CASSTYTDTQYF.

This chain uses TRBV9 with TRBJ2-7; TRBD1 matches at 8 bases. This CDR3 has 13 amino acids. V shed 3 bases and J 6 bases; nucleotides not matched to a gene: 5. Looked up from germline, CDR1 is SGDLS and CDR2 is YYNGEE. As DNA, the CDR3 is TGTGCCAGCAGCGATTCTGACAGGGGCGAGCAGTACTTC. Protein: CASSDSDRGEQYF.

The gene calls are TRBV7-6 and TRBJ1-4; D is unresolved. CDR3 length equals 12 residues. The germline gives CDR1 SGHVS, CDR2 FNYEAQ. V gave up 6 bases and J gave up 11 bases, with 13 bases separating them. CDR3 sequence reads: CASSPWAGKLFF. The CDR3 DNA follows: TGTGCCAGCAGTCCTTGGGCGGGGAAACTGTTTTTT.

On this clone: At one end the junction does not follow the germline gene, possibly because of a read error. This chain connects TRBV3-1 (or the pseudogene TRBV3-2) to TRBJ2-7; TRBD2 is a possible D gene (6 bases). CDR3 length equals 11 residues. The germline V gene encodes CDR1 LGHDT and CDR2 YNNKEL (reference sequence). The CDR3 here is CASSHAGSLYF. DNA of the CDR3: TGTGCCAGCAGCCACGCGGGATCCTTATATTTC.

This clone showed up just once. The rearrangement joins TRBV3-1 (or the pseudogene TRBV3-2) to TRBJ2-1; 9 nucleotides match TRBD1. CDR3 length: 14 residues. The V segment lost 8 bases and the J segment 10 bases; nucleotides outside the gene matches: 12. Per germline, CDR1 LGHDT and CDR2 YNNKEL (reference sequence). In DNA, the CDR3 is TGTGCCAGCTCAAGACAGGGGGACCGAGGGGAGCAGTTCTTC. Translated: CASSRQGDRGEQFF.

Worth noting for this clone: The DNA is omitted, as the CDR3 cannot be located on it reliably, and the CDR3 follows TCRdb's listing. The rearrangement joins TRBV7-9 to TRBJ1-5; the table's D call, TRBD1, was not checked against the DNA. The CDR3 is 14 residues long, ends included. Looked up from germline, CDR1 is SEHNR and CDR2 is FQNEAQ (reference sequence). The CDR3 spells CASSFGPGFQPQHF.

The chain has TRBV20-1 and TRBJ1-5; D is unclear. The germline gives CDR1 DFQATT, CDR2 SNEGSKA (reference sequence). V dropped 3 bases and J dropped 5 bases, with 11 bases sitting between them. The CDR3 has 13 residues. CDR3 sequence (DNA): TGCAGTGCTAGTTATGGTCGTTATCAGCCCCAGCATTTT. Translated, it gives CSASYGRYQPQHF.

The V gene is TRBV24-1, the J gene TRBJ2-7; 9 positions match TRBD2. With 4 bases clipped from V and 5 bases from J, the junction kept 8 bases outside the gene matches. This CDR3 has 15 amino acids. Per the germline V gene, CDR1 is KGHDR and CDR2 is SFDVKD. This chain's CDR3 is CATSDGTSNQDEQYF. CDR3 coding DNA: TGTGCCACCAGTGACGGGACTAGCAATCAGGACGAGCAGTACTTC.

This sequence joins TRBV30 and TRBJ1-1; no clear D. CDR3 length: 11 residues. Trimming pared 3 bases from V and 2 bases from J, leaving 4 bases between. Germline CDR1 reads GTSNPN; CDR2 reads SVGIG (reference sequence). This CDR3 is CAWRLNTEAFF. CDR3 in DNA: TGTGCCTGGAGACTTAACACTGAAGCTTTCTTT. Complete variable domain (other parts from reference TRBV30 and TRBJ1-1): SQTIHQWPATLVQPVGSPLSLECTVEGTSNPNLYWYRQAAGRGLQLLFYSVGIGQISSEVPQNLSASRPQDRQFILSSKKLLLSDSGFYLCAWRLNTEAFFGQGTRLTVV.

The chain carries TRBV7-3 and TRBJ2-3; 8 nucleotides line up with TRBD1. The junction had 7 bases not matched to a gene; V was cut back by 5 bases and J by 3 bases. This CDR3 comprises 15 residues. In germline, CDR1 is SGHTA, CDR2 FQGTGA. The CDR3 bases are TGTGCCAGCAGCCCATCGGACAGGGAAACAGATACGCAGTATTTT. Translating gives CASSPSDRETDTQYF.

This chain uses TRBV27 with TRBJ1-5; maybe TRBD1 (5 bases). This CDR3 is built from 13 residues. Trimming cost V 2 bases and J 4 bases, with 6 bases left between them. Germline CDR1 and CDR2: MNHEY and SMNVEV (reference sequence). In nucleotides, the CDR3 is TGTGCCAGCAGTTTACAGGGAAATCAGCCCCAGCATTTT. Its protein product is CASSLQGNQPQHF.

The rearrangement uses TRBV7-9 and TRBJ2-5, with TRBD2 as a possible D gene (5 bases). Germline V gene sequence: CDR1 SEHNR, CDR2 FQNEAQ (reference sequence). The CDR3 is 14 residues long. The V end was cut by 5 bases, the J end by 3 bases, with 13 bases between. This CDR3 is CASSPRAGEETQYF. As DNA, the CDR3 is TGTGCCAGCAGCCCACGGGCGGGCGAAGAGACCCAGTACTTC. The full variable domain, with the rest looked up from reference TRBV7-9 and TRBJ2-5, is DTGVSQNPRHKITKRGQNVTFRCDPISEHNRLYWYRQTLGQGPEFLTYFQNEAQLEKSRLLSDRFSAERPKGSFSTLEIQRTEQGDSAMYLCASSPRAGEETQYFGPGTRLLVL.

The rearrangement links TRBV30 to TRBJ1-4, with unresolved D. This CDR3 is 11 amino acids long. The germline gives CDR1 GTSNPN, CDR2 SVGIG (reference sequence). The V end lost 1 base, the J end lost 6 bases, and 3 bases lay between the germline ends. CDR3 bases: TGTGCCTGGAGTGCTCATGAAAAACTGTTTTTT. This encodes CAWSAHEKLFF.

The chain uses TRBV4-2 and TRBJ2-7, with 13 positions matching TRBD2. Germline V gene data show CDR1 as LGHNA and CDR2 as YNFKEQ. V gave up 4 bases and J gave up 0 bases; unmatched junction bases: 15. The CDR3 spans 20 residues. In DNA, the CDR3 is TGTGCCAGCAGCCCCCAATTGGCTGGGACTAGCGGGGCCAGCTCCTACGAGCAGTACTTC. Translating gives CASSPQLAGTSGASSYEQYF.

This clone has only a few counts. The CDR3 DNA follows: TGTGCCAGCTCACCACCGCGGACAGTATCAGTGACGAACACTGAAGCTTTCTTT. Amino acid sequence: CASSPPRTVSVTNTEAFF. The chain employs TRBV18 and TRBJ1-1; tentative D call: TRBD1 (6 bases). The CDR3 contains 18 residues. Germline CDR1 is KGHSH and CDR2 is LQKENI. Trimming removed 0 bases from V and 1 base from J, with 18 bases in between.

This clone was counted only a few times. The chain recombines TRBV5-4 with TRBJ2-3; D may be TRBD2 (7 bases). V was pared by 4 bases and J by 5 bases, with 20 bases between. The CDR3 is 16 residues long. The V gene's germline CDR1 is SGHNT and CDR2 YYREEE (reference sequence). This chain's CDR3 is CASSNSRGGGIDTQYF. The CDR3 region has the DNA TGTGCCAGCAGCAATAGTAGGGGGGGAGGGATAGATACGCAGTATTTT. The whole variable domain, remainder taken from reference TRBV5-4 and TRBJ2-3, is ETGVTQSPTHLIKTRGQQVTLRCSSQSGHNTVSWYQQALGQGPQFIFQYYREEENGRGNFPPRFSGLQFPNYSSELNVNALELDDSALYLCASSNSRGGGIDTQYFGPGTRLTVL.

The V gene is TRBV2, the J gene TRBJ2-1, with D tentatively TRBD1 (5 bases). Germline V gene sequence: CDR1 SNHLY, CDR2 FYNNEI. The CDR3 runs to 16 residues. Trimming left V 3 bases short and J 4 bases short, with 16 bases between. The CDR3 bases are TGTGCCAGCAGTGACAGGGAATTTGGGATGTACAATGAGCAGTTCTTC. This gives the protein CASSDREFGMYNEQFF.

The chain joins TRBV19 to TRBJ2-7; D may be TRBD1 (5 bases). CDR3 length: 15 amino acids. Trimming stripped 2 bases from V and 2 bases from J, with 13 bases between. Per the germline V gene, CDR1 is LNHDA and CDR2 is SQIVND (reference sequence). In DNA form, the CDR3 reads TGTGCCAGTAGTATAAGGGGCAGTAAGCCCTACGAGCAGTACTTC. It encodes CASSIRGSKPYEQYF. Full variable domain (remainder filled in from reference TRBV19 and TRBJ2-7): DGGITQSPKYLFRKEGQNVTLSCEQNLNHDAMYWYRQDPGQGLRLIYYSQIVNDFQKGDIAEGYSVSREKKESFPLTVTSAQKNPTAFYLCASSIRGSKPYEQYFGPGTRLTVT.

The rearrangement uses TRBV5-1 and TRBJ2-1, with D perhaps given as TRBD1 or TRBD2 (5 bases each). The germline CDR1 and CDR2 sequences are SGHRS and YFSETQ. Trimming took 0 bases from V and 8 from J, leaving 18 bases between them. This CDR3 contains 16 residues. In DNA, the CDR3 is TGCGCCAGCAGCTTGGCCTCAGGGAGCCCCCGTTATGAGCAGTTCTTC. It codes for CASSLASGSPRYEQFF.

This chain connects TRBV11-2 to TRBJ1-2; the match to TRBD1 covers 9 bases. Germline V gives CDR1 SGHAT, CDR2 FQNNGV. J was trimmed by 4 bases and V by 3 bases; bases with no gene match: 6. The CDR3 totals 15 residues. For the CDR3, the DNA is TGTGCCAGCAGCTTGTCCGGGACAGGGCTCTATGGCTACACCTTC. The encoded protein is CASSLSGTGLYGYTF. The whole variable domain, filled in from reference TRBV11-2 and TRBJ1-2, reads EAGVAQSPRYKIIEKRQSVAFWCNPISGHATLYWYQQILGQGPKLLIQFQNNGVVDDSQLPKDRFSAERLKGVDSTLKIQPAKLEDSAVYLCASSLSGTGLYGYTFGSGTRLTVV.

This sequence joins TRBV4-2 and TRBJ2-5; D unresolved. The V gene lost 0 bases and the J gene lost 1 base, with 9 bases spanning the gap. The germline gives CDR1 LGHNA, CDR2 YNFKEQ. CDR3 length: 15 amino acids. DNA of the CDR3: TGTGCCAGCAGCCAAGATTACGGCGGCCAAGAGACCCAGTACTTC. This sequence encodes CASSQDYGGQETQYF.

The CDR3 sequence: CASSKIWGGYSYNEQFF. CDR3 sequence (DNA): TGTGCCAGCAGCAAAATCTGGGGTGGATACTCCTACAATGAGCAGTTCTTC. The chain is built from TRBV5-4 and TRBJ2-1; D is unresolved. Trimming removed 4 bases at V and 0 bases at J, with 17 bases between. The CDR3 contains 17 residues. CDR1 and CDR2 (germline): SGHNT, YYREEE (reference sequence). Using reference TRBV5-4 and TRBJ2-1 for the parts outside the CDR3, the full variable domain is ETGVTQSPTHLIKTRGQQVTLRCSSQSGHNTVSWYQQALGQGPQFIFQYYREEENGRGNFPPRFSGLQFPNYSSELNVNALELDDSALYLCASSKIWGGYSYNEQFFGPGTRLTVL.

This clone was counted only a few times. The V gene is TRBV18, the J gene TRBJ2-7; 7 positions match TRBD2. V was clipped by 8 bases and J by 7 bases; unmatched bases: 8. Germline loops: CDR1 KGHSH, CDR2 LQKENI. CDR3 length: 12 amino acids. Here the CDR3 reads CASRPGGTEQYF. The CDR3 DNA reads TGTGCCAGCAGACCCGGGGGGACGGAGCAGTACTTC.